The 18 T cell receptor beta chains reported below all come from one sample, sequenced in a study of T-cell reconstitution after alpha-beta-depleted transplantation in children. TCRbeta library preparation incorporated unique molecular identifiers. One entry per CDR3 protein, called by TCRdb with MiXCR from the PCR reads. In the table there are about 980,000 distinct CDR3 sequences, about 29% of which are singletons. Source: PBMCs, mostly from graft donor cells, taken 360 days after TCRalphabeta/CD19-depleted stem cell transplant. The receptor source for this set is a boy under three years old who had a stem cell transplant for SCID, so the T cells may come from the graft donor.

The V and J genes are TRBV12-3 or TRBV12-4 and TRBJ1-2; the D gene is possibly TRBD1 (5 bases). The CDR3 has 17 residues. The V end was cut by 0 bases, the J end by 6 bases, with 20 bases between. The CDR3 loop reads CASSLAPAGPGSDGYTF. The CDR3 DNA follows: TGTGCCAGCAGTTTAGCGCCCGCGGGGCCGGGTTCGGATGGCTACACCTTC.

The gene calls are TRBV28 and TRBJ2-7; the match to TRBD1 covers 9 bases. Per the germline V gene, CDR1 is MDHEN and CDR2 is SYDVKM. V shed 6 bases and J 6 bases; nucleotides not matched to a gene: 12. The CDR3 consists of 15 residues. This CDR3 is CASSTPGTGRLEQYF. CDR3 DNA: TGTGCCAGCAGCACCCCCGGGACAGGGCGTCTCGAGCAGTACTTC.

The V call is TRBV12-3 or TRBV12-4, the J call TRBJ1-1, with 8 bases lining up with TRBD1. V shed 7 bases, J shed 4 bases, and the junction held 8 bases outside the gene matches. This CDR3 is 14 amino acids long. The CDR3 nucleotides read TGTGCCAGCACATCCCGGACAGGGTCCACTGAAGCTTTCTTT. Its translation is CASTSRTGSTEAFF.

This clonotype has more than one count but fewer than ten. The rearrangement links TRBV4-3 to TRBJ1-2; D gene ambiguous. The CDR3 loop spans 17 amino acids. V gave up 0 bases and J gave up 4 bases, with 18 bases separating them. Germline V lookup: CDR1 LGHNA, CDR2 YSLEER. CDR3 sequence reads: CASSQDPRLNGFYGYTF. The DNA for the CDR3 is TGCGCCAGCAGCCAAGACCCCCGACTGAACGGCTTCTATGGCTACACCTTC.

This clonotype has a handful of counts. The J gene is TRBJ1-1, the V gene TRBV10-3; no clear D. The V end lost 4 bases, the J end lost 1 base, and 7 bases lay between the germline ends. CDR1 and CDR2 from the germline V gene are ENHRY and SYGVKD. This CDR3 contains 13 residues. Here the CDR3 reads CAISGGANTEAFF. The CDR3 nucleotides are TGTGCCATCAGTGGGGGTGCGAACACTGAAGCTTTCTTT.

This CDR3 reads CASSFQGESSYNEQFF. CDR3 coding DNA: TGCGCCAGCAGCTTTCAAGGCGAGAGCTCCTACAATGAGCAGTTCTTC. The chain links TRBV5-1 to TRBJ2-1, with no clear D. Between the trimmed V and J ends, which lost 2 bases and 0 bases, there was a span of 12 bases. The CDR3 has 16 amino acids. The germline V gene has CDR1 SGHRS and CDR2 YFSETQ.

This clonotype came up a few times. This chain joins TRBV20-1 and TRBJ1-1, with D possibly TRBD1 on 5 matching bases. Germline V gives CDR1 DFQATT, CDR2 SNEGSKA (reference sequence). Trimming removed 0 bases from V and 2 bases from J, with 16 bases in between. The CDR3 totals 16 residues. The CDR3 here is CSARDPWAGTNTEAFF. DNA of the CDR3: TGCAGTGCTAGAGATCCGTGGGCAGGGACTAACACTGAAGCTTTCTTT.

The chain is built from TRBV7-6 and TRBJ1-2, with 9 bases that match TRBD1. The ends lost 4 bases at V and 8 bases at J; junction bases unmatched: 11. The CDR3 extends over 15 amino acids. CDR1 is SGHVS and CDR2 is FNYEAQ in the germline V gene. Written as DNA, the CDR3 is TGTGCCAGCAGCTCGAACAGGGGGCCTAATGAAGGCTACACCTTC. This sequence encodes CASSSNRGPNEGYTF.

This chain connects TRBV29-1 to TRBJ1-2, with a tentative D call TRBD1 (6 bases). Per the germline V gene, CDR1 is SQVTM and CDR2 is ANQGSEA. The germline V and J ends were trimmed by 1 base and 6 bases, with 9 bases remaining between them. CDR3 length: 12 amino acids. CDR3 amino acids: CSVEGQGNGYTF. The CDR3 coding sequence is TGCAGCGTTGAAGGCCAGGGGAATGGCTACACCTTC.

The chain has TRBV20-1 and TRBJ2-5, with D perhaps matching TRBD2 (6 bases). From germline, CDR1 is DFQATT and CDR2 SNEGSKA (reference sequence). V was trimmed by 7 bases and J by 5 bases, leaving 17 bases between them. The CDR3 is 13 amino acids. The CDR3: CSGIEPGLETQYF. Here the CDR3 DNA reads TGCAGTGGAATTGAACCGGGACTCGAGACCCAGTACTTC.

The chain couples TRBV5-1 to TRBJ2-1, with D perhaps given as TRBD1 or TRBD2 (5 bases each). With 0 bases removed from V and 8 bases from J, the gap between germline ends came to 12 bases. This CDR3 contains 14 residues. CDR1 is SGHRS and CDR2 is YFSETQ in the germline V gene. As DNA, the CDR3 is TGCGCCAGCAGCTTGGATCGGGGACGGTATGAGCAGTTCTTC. Translated: CASSLDRGRYEQFF.

This clonotype has a single count. The genes are TRBV12-3 or TRBV12-4 and TRBJ2-6; D unclear. This CDR3 spans 18 amino acids. Trimming stripped 7 bases from V and 2 bases from J, with 21 bases between. CDR3: CASTPPPRHLPGANVLTF. The CDR3 DNA sequence: TGTGCCAGCACCCCCCCTCCGAGACATCTACCTGGGGCCAACGTCCTGACTTTC.

The genes are TRBV4-1 and TRBJ2-2; 9 nucleotides match TRBD2. The CDR3 is 17 amino acids. Germline lookup yields CDR1 MGHRA and CDR2 YSYEKL. Losses at the gene ends were 0 bases for V and 4 bases for J; bases not matched to a gene: 6. Here the CDR3 DNA reads TGCGCCAGCAGCCAAGATAGGGCTAGCGGGGCCACCGGGGAGCTGTTTTTT. Translation gives CASSQDRASGATGELFF.

The chain uses TRBV18 and TRBJ2-7, with 9 bases that match TRBD1. Germline V gives CDR1 KGHSH, CDR2 LQKENI. The CDR3 consists of 15 residues. V trimming: 3 bases; J trimming: 5 bases; junction bases outside the gene matches: 8. The CDR3 protein is CASSPPGQGTNEQYF. In DNA, the CDR3 is TGTGCCAGCTCACCGCCGGGACAGGGTACCAACGAGCAGTACTTC.

CDR3 loop: CASTPGQGFYGYTF. For the CDR3, the DNA is TGTGCCAGCACCCCGGGACAGGGCTTTTATGGCTACACCTTC. This rearrangement joins TRBV2 to TRBJ1-2; TRBD1 agrees at 9 bases. Germline lookup yields CDR1 SNHLY and CDR2 FYNNEI. The CDR3 runs 14 residues. Trimming at V came to 7 bases and at J to 5 bases, leaving 8 bases not matched to a gene.

This clonotype was counted between two and nine times. V usage is TRBV15 and J usage is TRBJ2-3; D may be TRBD1 or TRBD2 (5 bases each). This CDR3 spans 15 amino acids. The germline gives CDR1 LNHNV, CDR2 YYDKDF (reference sequence). Trimming took off 3 bases at V and 8 bases at J, with 18 bases between the two ends. The CDR3 region is CATSRSSGPRSTQYF. CDR3 sequence (DNA): TGTGCCACCAGCAGGTCCTCGGGGCCCAGGAGTACGCAGTATTTT. Variable domain in full (rest from reference TRBV15 and TRBJ2-3): DAMVIQNPRYQVTQFGKPVTLSCSQTLNHNVMYWYQQKSSQAPKLLFHYYDKDFNNEADTPDNFQSRRPNTSFCFLDIRSPGLGDTAMYLCATSRSSGPRSTQYFGPGTRLTVL.

This CDR3 reads CASSRQGLNQPQHF. The CDR3 DNA follows: TGTGCCAGCAGCCGGCAGGGTCTCAATCAGCCCCAGCATTTT. The chain combines TRBV7-6 with TRBJ1-5, with a weak D call TRBD1 (5 bases). Germline V CDR1 and CDR2: SGHVS, FNYEAQ. The CDR3 spans 14 residues. The V gene lost 5 bases and the J gene lost 3 bases, with 11 bases spanning the gap. Together with reference TRBV7-6 and TRBJ1-5, the CDR3 gives the full variable domain: GAGVSQSPRYKVTKRGQDVALRCDPISGHVSLYWYRQALGQGPEFLTYFNYEAQQDKSGLPNDRFSAERPEGSISTLTIQRTEQRDSAMYRCASSRQGLNQPQHFGDGTRLSIL.

The CDR3 sequence: CSARDGTAGPYEQYF. CDR3 nucleotides: TGCAGTGCTAGAGATGGGACCGCGGGCCCCTACGAGCAGTACTTC. The rearrangement uses TRBV20-1 and TRBJ2-7, with D possibly being TRBD1 or TRBD2 (5 bases each). V lost 0 bases and J 2 bases, leaving 14 bases between the germline ends. The CDR3 length is 15 residues. Germline values: CDR1 DFQATT, CDR2 SNEGSKA (reference sequence).